The rows below give T cell receptor beta chains drawn from one sample of a study of shared clonotypes between healthy human individuals. The table came from immunoSEQ multiplex PCR; TCRdb's copy has only in-frame clones and leaves some out. The sample lists about 120,000 clones; about 62% were seen once. The sample comprised memory CD8+ T cells sorted from blood. All receptors derive from a woman aged 30 to 39 in good health. Both conserved end residues are part of each CDR3. The order of the fields is V gene, J gene, clone size, D gene, CDR3 DNA, CDR3 protein. D genes are given only for firm matches. Size values are once, few and many counts, or a class for expanded clones, and some rows have none.

v_call: TRBV7-8; j_call: TRBJ1-4; clone_size: NA; d_call: NA; cdr3_nt: TGTGCCAGCAGCTTAGCCACAGGGAGCAATGAAAAACTGTTTTTT; cdr3_aa: CASSLATGSNEKLFF
v_call: TRBV6-1; j_call: TRBJ1-5; clone_size: NA; d_call: TRBD1; cdr3_nt: TGTGCCAGCAGTGAGATTTCCGGGACAGGGGACCAGCCCCAGCATTTT; cdr3_aa: CASSEISGTGDQPQHF
v_call: TRBV5-4; j_call: TRBJ2-7; clone_size: NA; d_call: NA; cdr3_nt: TGTGCCAGCACTTGGGGGCCCTTCTCCTACGAGCAGTACTTC; cdr3_aa: CASTWGPFSYEQYF
v_call: TRBV25-1; j_call: TRBJ1-5; clone_size: NA; d_call: NA; cdr3_nt: TGTGCCAGCAGTGAATGGGACAATCAGCCCCAGCATTTT; cdr3_aa: CASSEWDNQPQHF
v_call: TRBV29-1; j_call: TRBJ2-1; clone_size: NA; d_call: NA; cdr3_nt: TGCAGCGTTGTAGGGGTAATCGGGTCCTACAATGAGCAGTTCTTC; cdr3_aa: CSVVGVIGSYNEQFF
v_call: TRBV28; j_call: TRBJ1-5; clone_size: NA; d_call: NA; cdr3_nt: TGTGCCAGCAGTTTTGGAGGGCGCAATCAGCCCCAGCATTTT; cdr3_aa: CASSFGGRNQPQHF
v_call: TRBV12-5; j_call: TRBJ2-3; clone_size: once; d_call: NA; cdr3_nt: TGTGCTAGTGCCGGGTCAGATACGCAGTATTTT; cdr3_aa: CASAGSDTQYF
v_call: TRBV7-9; j_call: TRBJ1-1; clone_size: NA; d_call: TRBD1; cdr3_nt: TGTGCCAGCAGCCCCGTCGACAGGGCGTGGGCTTTCTTT; cdr3_aa: CASSPVDRAWAFF
v_call: TRBV9; j_call: TRBJ2-1; clone_size: NA; d_call: TRBD2; cdr3_nt: TGTGCCAGCAGCCCGGGGGGAACCCTCAATGAGCAGTTCTTC; cdr3_aa: CASSPGGTLNEQFF
v_call: TRBV9; j_call: TRBJ2-1; clone_size: NA; d_call: NA; cdr3_nt: TGTGCCAGCAGCGACACCGGGACGCTCGTTTACAATGAGCAGTTCTTC; cdr3_aa: CASSDTGTLVYNEQFF
v_call: TRBV27; j_call: TRBJ1-5; clone_size: once; d_call: NA; cdr3_nt: TGTGCCAGCAGTTTAAGGGCCCCCGGCAATGGCAATCAGCCCCAGCATTTT; cdr3_aa: CASSLRAPGNGNQPQHF
v_call: TRBV30; j_call: TRBJ2-7; clone_size: many; d_call: TRBD1; cdr3_nt: TGTGCCTGGAGTGGTGGACAGGGGAACGAGCAGTACTTC; cdr3_aa: CAWSGGQGNEQYF
v_call: TRBV28; j_call: TRBJ2-7; clone_size: NA; d_call: NA; cdr3_nt: TGTGCCAGCTCGCCGCCGCTGAGCTCCTACGAGCAGTACTTC; cdr3_aa: CASSPPLSSYEQYF
v_call: TRBV5-1; j_call: TRBJ2-7; clone_size: NA; d_call: TRBD1; cdr3_nt: TGCGCCAGCAGCTCGGATGCAGGGGGCTCCTACGAGCAGTACTTC; cdr3_aa: CASSSDAGGSYEQYF
v_call: TRBV5-6; j_call: TRBJ2-7; clone_size: NA; d_call: NA; cdr3_nt: TGTGCCAGCAGCTTGGCCCTGGGACGAGGTGAGCAGTACTTC; cdr3_aa: CASSLALGRGEQYF
v_call: TRBV9; j_call: TRBJ2-3; clone_size: NA; d_call: NA; cdr3_nt: TGTGCCAGCAGCCTTGCCGTGTTCGGGACAGATACGCAGTATTTT; cdr3_aa: CASSLAVFGTDTQYF
v_call: TRBV25-1; j_call: TRBJ1-3; clone_size: few; d_call: TRBD1; cdr3_nt: TGTGCCAGCAGTGAAGCCCGGACAGGTCGACTTTCTGGAAACACCATATATTTT; cdr3_aa: CASSEARTGRLSGNTIYF